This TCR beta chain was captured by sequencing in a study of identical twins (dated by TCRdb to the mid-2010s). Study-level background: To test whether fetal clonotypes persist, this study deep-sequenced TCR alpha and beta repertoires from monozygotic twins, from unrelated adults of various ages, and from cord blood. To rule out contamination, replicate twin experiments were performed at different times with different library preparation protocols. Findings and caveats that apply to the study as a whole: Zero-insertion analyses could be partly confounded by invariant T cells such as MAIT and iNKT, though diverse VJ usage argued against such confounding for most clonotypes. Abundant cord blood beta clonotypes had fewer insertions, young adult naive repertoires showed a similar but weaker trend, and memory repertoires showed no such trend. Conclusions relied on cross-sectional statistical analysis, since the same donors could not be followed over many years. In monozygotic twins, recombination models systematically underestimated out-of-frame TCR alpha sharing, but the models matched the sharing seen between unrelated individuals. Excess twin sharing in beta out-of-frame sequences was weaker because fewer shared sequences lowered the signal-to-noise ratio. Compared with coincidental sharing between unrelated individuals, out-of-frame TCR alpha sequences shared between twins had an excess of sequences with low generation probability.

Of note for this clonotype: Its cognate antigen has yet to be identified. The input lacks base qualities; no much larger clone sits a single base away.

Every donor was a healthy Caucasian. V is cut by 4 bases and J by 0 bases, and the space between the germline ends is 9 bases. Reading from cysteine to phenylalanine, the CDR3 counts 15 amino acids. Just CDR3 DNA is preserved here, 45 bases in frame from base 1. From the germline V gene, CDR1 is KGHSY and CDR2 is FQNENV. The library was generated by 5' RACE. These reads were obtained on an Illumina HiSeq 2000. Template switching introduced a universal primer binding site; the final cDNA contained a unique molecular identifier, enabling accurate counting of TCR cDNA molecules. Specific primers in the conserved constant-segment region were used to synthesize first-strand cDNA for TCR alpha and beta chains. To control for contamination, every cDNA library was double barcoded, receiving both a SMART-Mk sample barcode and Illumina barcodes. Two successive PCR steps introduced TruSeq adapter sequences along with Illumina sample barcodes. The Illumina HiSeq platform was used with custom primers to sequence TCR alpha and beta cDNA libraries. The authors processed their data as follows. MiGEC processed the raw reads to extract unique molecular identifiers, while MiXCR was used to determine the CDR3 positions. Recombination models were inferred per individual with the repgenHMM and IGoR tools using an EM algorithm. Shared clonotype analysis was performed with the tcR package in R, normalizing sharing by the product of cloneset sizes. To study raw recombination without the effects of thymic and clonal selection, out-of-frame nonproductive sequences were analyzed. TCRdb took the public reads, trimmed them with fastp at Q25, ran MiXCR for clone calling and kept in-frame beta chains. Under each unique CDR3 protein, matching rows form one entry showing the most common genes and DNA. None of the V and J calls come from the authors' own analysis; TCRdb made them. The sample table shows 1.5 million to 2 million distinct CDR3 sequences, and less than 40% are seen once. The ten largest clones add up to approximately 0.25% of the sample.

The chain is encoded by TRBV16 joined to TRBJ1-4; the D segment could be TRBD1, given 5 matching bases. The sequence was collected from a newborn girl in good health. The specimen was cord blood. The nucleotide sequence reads TGTGCCAGCAGCCGACAGTTTGCAACTAATGAAAAACTGTTTTTT. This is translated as CASSRQFATNEKLFF.